The rows below give T cell receptor beta chains drawn from one sample of a study of blood T cell repertoires in COVID-19. Repertoires were generated with immunoSEQ multiplex PCR, while TCRdb's copy carries only in-frame clones and drops some. The sample has 250,000 to 300,000 clones, about 86% seen once. Material: peripheral blood. The receptors here all came from an older woman with COVID-19, enrolled during active disease. CDR3s include the opening cysteine and the closing phenylalanine or tryptophan. A D gene is named only where the DNA matches it firmly. Size values are once, few and many counts, or a class for expanded clones, and some rows have none.

j_call v_call clone_size d_call cdr3_aa cdr3_nt
TRBJ1-1 TRBV29-1 NA TRBD1 CSVDVPDRVRNTEAFF TGCAGCGTTGACGTCCCTGACAGGGTTCGGAACACTGAAGCTTTCTTT
TRBJ1-1 TRBV19 NA TRBD1 CASSKGTGNTEAFF TGTGCCAGTAGTAAAGGGACAGGGAACACTGAAGCTTTCTTT
TRBJ2-7 TRBV7-9 NA NA CASSLVGQGHEQYF TGTGCCAGCAGCTTAGTCGGGCAGGGGCACGAGCAGTACTTC
TRBJ1-5 TRBV7-2 once NA CASSYNRVQPQHF TGTGCCAGCAGCTACAACCGGGTTCAGCCCCAGCATTTT
TRBJ2-5 TRBV29-1 few NA CSVEAEGRETQYF TGCAGCGTTGAGGCGGAGGGAAGAGAGACCCAGTACTTC
TRBJ1-2 TRBV19 NA TRBD1 CASSAGQPPRGYTF TGTGCCAGTAGTGCGGGACAGCCTCCGAGAGGCTACACCTTC
TRBJ2-5 TRBV12-5 NA TRBD1 CASGLGTGGQETQYF TGTGCTAGTGGCCTCGGGACAGGGGGTCAAGAGACCCAGTACTTC
TRBJ2-5 TRBV12-3/TRBV12-4 NA NA CASSFKQGTQYF TGTGCCAGCAGTTTTAAACAGGGGACCCAGTACTTC
TRBJ1-6 TRBV30 NA TRBD1 CACRIWDRGNNSPLHF TGTGCCTGCAGGATATGGGACAGGGGGAATAATTCACCCCTCCACTTT
TRBJ2-7 TRBV9 NA NA CASSVGGSYEQYF TGTGCCAGCAGCGTAGGAGGATCTTACGAGCAGTACTTC
TRBJ1-2 TRBV6-5 NA TRBD1 CASIMSRGAYGYTF TGTGCCAGCATTATGAGCAGGGGGGCGTATGGCTACACCTTC
TRBJ2-7 TRBV5-1 NA TRBD1 CASSLGDRPPYEQYF TGCGCCAGCAGCTTGGGGGACAGACCTCCCTACGAGCAGTACTTC
TRBJ1-2 TRBV12-3/TRBV12-4 NA TRBD1 CASSLLTGLGYTF TGTGCCAGCAGTCTACTGACAGGGCTTGGCTACACCTTC
TRBJ1-4 TRBV2 NA NA CASSEASSSRGKLFF TGTGCCAGCAGTGAAGCCTCCTCCAGTCGGGGTAAACTGTTTTTT
TRBJ1-5 TRBV12-5 NA NA CASGLTGFSYSNQPQHF TGTGCTAGTGGTTTGACAGGGTTTTCATATAGCAATCAGCCCCAGCATTTT
TRBJ2-2 TRBV5-1 NA TRBD2 CASSQTPTSGGATGELFF TGCGCCAGCAGTCAAACCCCTACTAGCGGGGGGGCGACCGGGGAGCTGTTTTTT
TRBJ2-5 TRBV7-9 NA TRBD2 CASSLGLAGQETQYF TGTGCCAGCAGCCTGGGACTAGCGGGGCAAGAGACCCAGTACTTC